These 20 T cell receptor beta chains share one sample of origin, sequenced in a study of blood T cell repertoires in COVID-19. Sequenced by immunoSEQ multiplex PCR; TCRdb stores in-frame clones only, minus some. The sample lists about 220,000 clones, about 83% occurring once. Sequenced material: PBMCs or T cells enriched from blood (not recorded which). These TCRs come from a woman in her thirties or forties who had been exposed to COVID-19.

A single count supports this clone. The chain couples TRBV7-2 to TRBJ1-4; D unclear. V dropped 5 bases and J dropped 2 bases, with 12 bases sitting between them. Germline-derived CDR1 and CDR2 are SGHTA and FQGNSA. The CDR3 sequence is 15 residues long. CDR3 sequence: CASSPSGRTNEKLFF. CDR3 DNA sequence: TGTGCCAGCAGCCCTAGCGGGAGGACTAATGAAAAACTGTTTTTT. Using reference TRBV7-2 and TRBJ1-4 for the parts outside the CDR3, the full variable domain is GAGVSQSPSNKVTEKGKDVELRCDPISGHTALYWYRQSLGQGLEFLIYFQGNSAPDKSGLPSDRFSAERTGGSVSTLTIQRTQQEDSAVYLCASSPSGRTNEKLFFGSGTQLSVL.

The V gene is TRBV5-6, the J gene TRBJ1-6, with D possibly TRBD1 on 5 matching bases. Germline CDR1 and CDR2: SGHDT and YYEEEE. The V gene lost 4 bases and the J gene lost 5 bases, with 16 bases spanning the gap. The CDR3 is made up of 16 amino acids. In DNA form, the CDR3 reads TGTGCCAGCAGCCCCCCTTGGAGGGGCCATAATTCACCCCTCCACTTT. Protein sequence: CASSPPWRGHNSPLHF. Looking up the rest from reference TRBV5-6 and TRBJ1-6 gives the full variable domain: DAGVTQSPTHLIKTRGQQVTLRCSPKSGHDTVSWYQQALGQGPQFIFQYYEEEERQRGNFPDRFSGHQFPNYSSELNVNALLLGDSALYLCASSPPWRGHNSPLHFGNGTRLTVT.

The chain has TRBV5-5 and TRBJ1-5, with D possibly matching TRBD1 (6 bases). The germline V and J ends were trimmed by 0 bases and 5 bases, with 9 bases remaining between them. The germline V gene encodes CDR1 SGHKS and CDR2 YYEKEE (reference sequence). This CDR3 has 14 residues. CDR3 region: CASSLEQGDQPQHF. The CDR3 DNA reads TGTGCCAGCAGCTTGGAACAGGGCGATCAGCCCCAGCATTTT.

This clone was detected only once. The chain recombines TRBV4-2 with TRBJ2-3, with 8 nucleotides matching TRBD2. Germline V gene lookup returns CDR1 LGHNA and CDR2 YNFKEQ. The length of the CDR3 is 16 residues. Unmatched junction bases numbered 3, after V lost 0 bases and J lost 1 base. The CDR3 coding sequence is TGTGCCAGCAGCCAAGAAGCGGGGGCCGGCACAGATACGCAGTATTTT. This codes for CASSQEAGAGTDTQYF.

The chain is built from TRBV2 and TRBJ1-2; D unclear. The CDR3 covers 14 residues. Germline loops: CDR1 SNHLY, CDR2 FYNNEI. V shed 5 bases and J shed 0 bases, with 10 bases lying between them. As DNA, the CDR3 is TGTGCCAGCAGTATCGCCCGGGCTAACTATGGCTACACCTTC. Amino acids: CASSIARANYGYTF.

V usage is TRBV7-2 and J usage is TRBJ1-5, with TRBD1 matching 11 bases. CDR1 and CDR2 from the germline V gene are SGHTA and FQGNSA. With V trimmed by 4 bases and J by 6 bases, 5 bases remained unmatched. CDR3 length equals 15 residues. CDR3 DNA: TGTGCCAGCAGCTCTGGACAGGGGGCAAGTCAGCCCCAGCATTTT. It translates to CASSSGQGASQPQHF.

V usage is TRBV19 and J usage is TRBJ1-1; weak D call: TRBD1 (6 bases). Germline assignment: CDR1 LNHDA and CDR2 SQIVND (reference sequence). The CDR3 totals 16 residues. The V and J ends lost 5 bases and 1 base respectively, with 17 bases between them. The CDR3 region has the DNA TGTGCCAGTAGTGGCGGGGGCAAAACTGGGAACACTGAAGCTTTCTTT. Amino acid sequence: CASSGGGKTGNTEAFF.

On this clone: Being one base from a much bigger clone, this may be a read error. V usage is TRBV7-2 and J usage is TRBJ1-5; D remains ambiguous. The germline gives CDR1 SGHTA, CDR2 FQGNSA. Trimming removed 1 base from V and 0 bases from J, with 4 bases in between. This CDR3 contains 14 residues. CDR3 DNA sequence: TGTGCCAGCAGCTTAGGAGATAGCAATCAGCCCCAGCATTTT. Encoded protein: CASSLGDSNQPQHF. Full variable domain (rest looked up from reference TRBV7-2 and TRBJ1-5): GAGVSQSPSNKVTEKGKDVELRCDPISGHTALYWYRQSLGQGLEFLIYFQGNSAPDKSGLPSDRFSAERTGGSVSTLTIQRTQQEDSAVYLCASSLGDSNQPQHFGDGTRLSIL.

This clone showed up just a few times. V and J are TRBV5-6 and TRBJ2-5; weak D call: TRBD1 (6 bases). The CDR3 totals 17 residues. With 4 bases removed from V and 5 bases from J, the gap between germline ends came to 24 bases. Germline V gene sequence: CDR1 SGHDT, CDR2 YYEEEE. CDR3 DNA: TGTGCCAGCAGCCCGGTGGGCGCCAGGGGACCCCAGGAGACCCAGTACTTC. Translating gives CASSPVGARGPQETQYF.

The chain couples TRBV10-3 to TRBJ2-1; 15 positions match TRBD2. The CDR3 runs 16 residues. Germline V lookup: CDR1 ENHRY, CDR2 SYGVKD. After removal of 7 bases from V and 6 bases from J, the junction contained 7 bases not matched to a gene. The CDR3 DNA reads as TGTGCCATCACCGGGACTAGCGGGGGGAACCTCAATGAGCAGTTCTTC. This sequence encodes CAITGTSGGNLNEQFF.

This clone appeared a few times. This rearrangement joins TRBV6-5 to TRBJ1-1; D perhaps matches TRBD1 (6 bases). This CDR3 spans 16 amino acids. V dropped 4 bases and J dropped 5 bases, with 20 bases sitting between them. CDR1 is MNHEY and CDR2 is SVGAGI in the germline V gene. The DNA of the CDR3 is TGTGCCAGCAGTTCCTCGGGGAGCAGGGGTAGGACTGAAGCTTTCTTT. It is translated as CASSSSGSRGRTEAFF.

The DNA for the CDR3 is TGTGCCAGCAGCCGGGAGGGACGGGACACTTATGGCTACACCTTC. It specifies CASSREGRDTYGYTF. The chain combines TRBV9 with TRBJ1-2; D may be TRBD1 (6 bases). CDR1 and CDR2 (germline): SGDLS, YYNGEE. Trimming stripped 4 bases from V and 5 bases from J, with 18 bases between. The CDR3 is made up of 15 amino acids.

The chain recombines TRBV4-3 with TRBJ1-2; D is unclear. CDR1 and CDR2 (germline): LGHNA, YSLEER. Between the trimmed V and J ends, which lost 2 bases and 1 base, there was a span of 2 bases. This CDR3 contains 12 residues. CDR3 nucleotides: TGCGCCAGCAGCCAACTTAACTATGGCTACACCTTC. This translates into CASSQLNYGYTF.

This clone has a handful of counts. V is TRBV6-5 and J is TRBJ1-5; possibly TRBD1 for D (6 bases). Trimming removed 10 bases from V and 4 bases from J, with 14 bases in between. The CDR3 runs to 13 residues. Per the germline V gene, CDR1 is MNHEY and CDR2 is SVGAGI. The CDR3 sequence: CATSGTQNQPQHF. The CDR3 nucleotides read TGTGCCACCTCCGGGACACAAAATCAGCCCCAGCATTTT.

The gene calls are TRBV27 and TRBJ2-1; 12 bases are a match to TRBD2. From germline, CDR1 is MNHEY and CDR2 SMNVEV (reference sequence). The V and J ends lost 5 bases and 4 bases, in that order; junction bases with no gene match: 6. The length of the CDR3 is 16 residues. CDR3 loop: CASSNPSGGAYNEQFF. The CDR3 DNA reads TGTGCCAGCAGTAATCCTAGCGGGGGGGCATACAATGAGCAGTTCTTC.

This chain joins TRBV3-1 (or the pseudogene TRBV3-2) and TRBJ1-2; unclear D gene. The CDR3 is 15 residues long. V lost 0 bases to trimming and J lost 6 bases, with 14 bases between them. Per the germline V gene, CDR1 is LGHDT and CDR2 is YNNKEL (reference sequence). The CDR3 DNA is TGTGCCAGCAGCCAAGATGGGCGCTTAGAAGATGGCTACACCTTC. It translates to CASSQDGRLEDGYTF.

The rearrangement uses TRBV6-2 or TRBV6-3 and TRBJ2-7; a possible D gene is TRBD2 (5 bases). Germline V gene lookup returns CDR1 MNHEY and CDR2 SVGEGT. There are 12 residues in the CDR3. The V gene lost 5 bases and the J gene lost 3 bases, with 8 bases spanning the gap. As DNA, the CDR3 is TGTGCCAGCAGTATCGGGGTCTACGAGCAGTACTTC. Translating it yields CASSIGVYEQYF.

V and J are TRBV18 and TRBJ2-7; 7 nucleotides match TRBD2. Looked up from germline, CDR1 is KGHSH and CDR2 is LQKENI. Trimming took 3 bases from V and 5 from J; bases not matched to a gene: 7. This CDR3 contains 14 residues. The chain's CDR3 is CASSPLGRGDEQYF. The DNA of the CDR3 is TGTGCCAGCTCACCCCTTGGGAGGGGAGACGAGCAGTACTTC.

V gene TRBV5-1 combines with J gene TRBJ2-5; TRBD2 aligns across 10 bases. V was clipped by 2 bases and J by 1 base; unmatched bases: 2. The germline CDR1 and CDR2 sequences are SGHRS and YFSETQ. The CDR3 length is 15 residues. Here the CDR3 reads CASSLTSGAQETQYF. Written as DNA, the CDR3 is TGCGCCAGCAGCTTAACTAGCGGGGCCCAAGAGACCCAGTACTTC.

The chain recombines TRBV9 with TRBJ2-2; 7 positions agree with TRBD1. Germline V gene data show CDR1 as SGDLS and CDR2 as YYNGEE. This CDR3 contains 15 residues. With 0 bases clipped from V and 5 bases from J, the junction kept 4 bases outside the gene matches. CDR3 nucleotide sequence: TGTGCCAGCAGCGTAGGAGGGGGCCGGACCGGGGAGCTGTTTTTT. It specifies CASSVGGGRTGELFF.